The clone carrying this TCR beta chain has more than one count but fewer than ten. Its antigen is unknown. The data were taken from a study of T cell repertoires in cytomegalovirus infection. Study overall: Matching HLA type and CMV infection were both indicated by public TCR beta signatures.

This CDR3 comprises 16 residues. Germline V gives CDR1 SGHRS, CDR2 YFSETQ. Losses at the gene ends were 4 bases for V and 5 bases for J; bases not matched to a gene: 7. The study, taken as a whole, reports: There were HLA-C-restricted CMV-specific TCR beta clonotypes dominating the ex vivo response.

MiXCR was run by TCRdb on the reads, yielding one entry per CDR3 protein. The sample carries about 250,000 distinct CDR3 sequences, 6% to 8% recorded once. This clonotype was obtained from a human donor in good health (CMV status not recorded). Some clones in this sample may be carry-over from other donors' samples. Source material: PBMCs. The V call is TRBV5-1, the J call TRBJ2-1; 12 bases agree with TRBD2. The CDR3 loop is CASSLYRTSGDNEQFF. The CDR3 coding sequence is TGCGCCAGCAGCCTGTATCGGACTAGCGGGGACAATGAGCAGTTCTTC.